This TCR beta chain is from a study of PD-1 blockade in classical Hodgkin lymphoma. The method was immunoSEQ multiplex PCR; TCRdb's version includes in-frame clones alone and lacks a portion of them. The sample holds roughly 140,000 clones, around four fifths seen once. This clone was counted only a few times. The CDR3 has 14 residues. Trimming took 4 bases from V and 0 from J, leaving 7 bases between them. Germline V gene sequence: CDR1 ENHRY, CDR2 SYGVKD. Each and every patient relapsed after autologous stem cell transplantation, and patients got differing brentuximab vedotin exposure. Best responses fell into complete response, partial response or progressive disease.

The receptor's source is a human donor with classical Hodgkin lymphoma. The sample consisted of peripheral blood mononuclear cells (PBMCs), taken before the second cycle of nivolumab. V gene TRBV10-3 combines with J gene TRBJ1-5; D gene unclear. DNA for the CDR3: TGTGCCATCAGTGTTCGCTATAGCAATCAGCCCCAGCATTTT. Translation: CAISVRYSNQPQHF.